A selection of T cell receptor beta chains follows, all from one sample in a study of beta chain features in type 1 diabetes. The method was immunoSEQ multiplex PCR; TCRdb's version includes in-frame clones alone and lacks a portion of them. The top ten hold roughly 0.5% of the sample, which has approximately 100,000 clones, 28% seen once. The sequenced material came from central memory CD4+ T cells from blood. Every receptor here comes from a woman aged 18-29 years with type 1 diabetes. Each CDR3 is given with its conserved first and last residue. A D gene is named only where the DNA matches it firmly. The size entry is marked missing in some rows and otherwise reads once, few, many or a size class.

CDR3aa: CASSPYLETGGADTQYF; CDR3nt: TGTGCCAGCTCTCCCTACCTCGAGACAGGGGGCGCAGATACGCAGTATTTT; len: 17; j_gene: TRBJ2-3; d_gene: TRBD1; v_gene: TRBV18; abundance: -
CDR3aa: CASRQGNSGNTIYF; CDR3nt: TGTGCCAGCCGACAGGGCAACTCTGGAAACACCATATATTTT; len: 14; j_gene: TRBJ1-3; d_gene: TRBD1; v_gene: TRBV14; abundance: -
CDR3aa: CATAPGQGYGYTF; CDR3nt: TGTGCTACTGCACCGGGACAGGGCTATGGCTACACCTTC; len: 13; j_gene: TRBJ1-2; d_gene: TRBD1; v_gene: TRBV12-5; abundance: -
CDR3aa: CASSYSNPRTDTQYF; CDR3nt: TGTGCCAGCAGTTACTCTAATCCTCGCACAGATACGCAGTATTTT; len: 15; j_gene: TRBJ2-3; d_gene: -; v_gene: TRBV6-5; abundance: -
CDR3aa: CASSMGTNGSLGQFF; CDR3nt: TGCGCCAGCAGCATGGGGACTAACGGGAGTCTCGGGCAGTTCTTC; len: 15; j_gene: TRBJ2-1; d_gene: TRBD2; v_gene: TRBV5-1; abundance: -
CDR3aa: CAWRLGDRGDTQYF; CDR3nt: TGTGCCTGGAGGTTAGGGGACAGGGGGGATACGCAGTATTTT; len: 14; j_gene: TRBJ2-3; d_gene: TRBD1; v_gene: TRBV30; abundance: -
CDR3aa: CASSQFGSYGYTF; CDR3nt: TGTGCCAGCAGCCAATTCGGGTCCTATGGCTACACCTTC; len: 13; j_gene: TRBJ1-2; d_gene: -; v_gene: TRBV16; abundance: -
CDR3aa: CASSSQGITDTQYF; CDR3nt: TGCGCCAGCAGCTCACAGGGTATCACAGATACGCAGTATTTT; len: 14; j_gene: TRBJ2-3; d_gene: -; v_gene: TRBV5-1; abundance: -
CDR3aa: CASSPRTGSQPQHF; CDR3nt: TGTGCCAGCAGTCCTAGGACAGGGTCTCAGCCCCAGCATTTT; len: 14; j_gene: TRBJ1-5; d_gene: TRBD1; v_gene: TRBV28; abundance: -
CDR3aa: CASSMGDRRQEAQYF; CDR3nt: TGTGCCAGTAGTATGGGGGACAGACGACAAGAGGCCCAGTACTTC; len: 15; j_gene: TRBJ2-5; d_gene: TRBD1; v_gene: TRBV19; abundance: -
CDR3aa: CASSPSRGAEAFF; CDR3nt: TGTGCCAGCTCACCGTCCCGGGGGGCTGAAGCTTTCTTT; len: 13; j_gene: TRBJ1-1; d_gene: -; v_gene: TRBV18; abundance: -
CDR3aa: CASSLAVSLANYGYTF; CDR3nt: TGTGCCAGCAGCTTGGCGGTGTCACTTGCTAACTATGGCTACACCTTC; len: 16; j_gene: TRBJ1-2; d_gene: -; v_gene: TRBV5-4; abundance: -
CDR3aa: CATTISPEYGYTF; CDR3nt: TGTGCCACCACGATTAGCCCCGAATATGGCTACACCTTC; len: 13; j_gene: TRBJ1-2; d_gene: -; v_gene: TRBV10-3; abundance: few
CDR3aa: CASTGGRWSNQPQHF; CDR3nt: TGTGCCAGCACGGGGGGGCGTTGGAGCAATCAGCCCCAGCATTTT; len: 15; j_gene: TRBJ1-5; d_gene: -; v_gene: TRBV28; abundance: -
CDR3aa: CASSFHRGPSGNTIYF; CDR3nt: TGTGCCAGCAGTTTTCACCGGGGTCCCTCTGGAAACACCATATATTTT; len: 16; j_gene: TRBJ1-3; d_gene: -; v_gene: TRBV28; abundance: -
CDR3aa: CASKTGSREQYF; CDR3nt: TGTGCCAGTAAGACAGGCTCCCGGGAGCAGTACTTC; len: 12; j_gene: TRBJ2-7; d_gene: -; v_gene: TRBV28; abundance: -
CDR3aa: CAWSVRPRAGTLNEQFF; CDR3nt: TGTGCCTGGAGTGTACGCCCCCGAGCGGGCACCCTCAATGAGCAGTTCTTC; len: 17; j_gene: TRBJ2-1; d_gene: -; v_gene: TRBV30; abundance: few
CDR3aa: CASRPGSFAKNIQYF; CDR3nt: TGTGCCAGCAGGCCTGGTAGCTTTGCCAAAAACATTCAGTACTTC; len: 15; j_gene: TRBJ2-4; d_gene: -; v_gene: TRBV6-5; abundance: -
CDR3aa: CASSVGGRAIKETQYF; CDR3nt: TGTGCCAGCAGCGTAGGCGGGAGGGCCATCAAAGAGACCCAGTACTTC; len: 16; j_gene: TRBJ2-5; d_gene: TRBD2; v_gene: TRBV9; abundance: few
CDR3aa: CASSIDRGLVETQYF; CDR3nt: TGTGCCAGCAGCATTGACAGGGGGCTCGTAGAGACCCAGTACTTC; len: 15; j_gene: TRBJ2-5; d_gene: TRBD1; v_gene: TRBV5-6; abundance: few
CDR3aa: CASSVDPSGMDLYNEQFF; CDR3nt: TGTGCCAGCAGCGTAGACCCTAGCGGGATGGATCTATACAATGAGCAGTTCTTC; len: 18; j_gene: TRBJ2-1; d_gene: TRBD2; v_gene: TRBV9; abundance: -
CDR3aa: CASSGGASSSGANVLTF; CDR3nt: TGTGCCAGCTCAGGGGGGGCATCCAGCTCTGGGGCCAACGTCCTGACTTTC; len: 17; j_gene: TRBJ2-6; d_gene: -; v_gene: TRBV18; abundance: few
CDR3aa: CASRGTGGGNEQFF; CDR3nt: TGTGCCAGCAGGGGAACAGGGGGCGGGAATGAGCAGTTCTTC; len: 14; j_gene: TRBJ2-1; d_gene: TRBD1; v_gene: TRBV2; abundance: few
CDR3aa: CASNGGGGQPQHF; CDR3nt: TGTGCCAGCAACGGAGGGGGCGGTCAGCCCCAGCATTTT; len: 13; j_gene: TRBJ1-5; d_gene: TRBD1; v_gene: TRBV6-6; abundance: -
CDR3aa: CASSYGGTSGNTDTQYF; CDR3nt: TGTGCCAGCTCATACGGCGGGACTAGCGGGAACACAGATACGCAGTATTTT; len: 17; j_gene: TRBJ2-3; d_gene: TRBD2; v_gene: TRBV18; abundance: -
CDR3aa: CAWGTSGGGNTQYF; CDR3nt: TGTGCCTGGGGGACTAGCGGCGGGGGGAATACGCAGTATTTT; len: 14; j_gene: TRBJ2-3; d_gene: TRBD2; v_gene: TRBV30; abundance: -
CDR3aa: CASSRGQGNTEAFF; CDR3nt: TGTGCCAGCAGCAGGGGACAGGGCAACACTGAAGCTTTCTTT; len: 14; j_gene: TRBJ1-1; d_gene: TRBD1; v_gene: TRBV13; abundance: -